This TCR beta chain was documented in a study of T-cell reconstitution after alpha-beta-depleted transplantation in children. Preparation of the TCRbeta library was carried out with unique molecular identifiers. TCRdb re-called the PCR reads with MiXCR, one entry per CDR3 protein. Among fewer than 700,000 distinct CDR3 sequences, 20% to 25% were seen once, and the ten largest hold roughly an eighth. In germline, CDR1 is SQVTM, CDR2 ANQGSEA. This CDR3 contains 14 residues. V was shortened by 5 bases and J by 3 bases, with 11 bases between the two germline ends. A few counts support this clonotype. The source was PBMCs, mostly from graft donor cells, collected 360 days after TCRalphabeta/CD19-depleted stem cell transplant. The chain couples TRBV29-1 to TRBJ2-6; D call uncertain. The receptor comes from a boy younger than two who had a stem cell transplant for acute myeloid leukemia, so the T cells may come from the graft donor. CDR3 amino acids: CSVPSRYGANVLTF. The CDR3 DNA follows: TGCAGCGTTCCCTCAAGGTATGGGGCCAACGTCCTGACTTTC.